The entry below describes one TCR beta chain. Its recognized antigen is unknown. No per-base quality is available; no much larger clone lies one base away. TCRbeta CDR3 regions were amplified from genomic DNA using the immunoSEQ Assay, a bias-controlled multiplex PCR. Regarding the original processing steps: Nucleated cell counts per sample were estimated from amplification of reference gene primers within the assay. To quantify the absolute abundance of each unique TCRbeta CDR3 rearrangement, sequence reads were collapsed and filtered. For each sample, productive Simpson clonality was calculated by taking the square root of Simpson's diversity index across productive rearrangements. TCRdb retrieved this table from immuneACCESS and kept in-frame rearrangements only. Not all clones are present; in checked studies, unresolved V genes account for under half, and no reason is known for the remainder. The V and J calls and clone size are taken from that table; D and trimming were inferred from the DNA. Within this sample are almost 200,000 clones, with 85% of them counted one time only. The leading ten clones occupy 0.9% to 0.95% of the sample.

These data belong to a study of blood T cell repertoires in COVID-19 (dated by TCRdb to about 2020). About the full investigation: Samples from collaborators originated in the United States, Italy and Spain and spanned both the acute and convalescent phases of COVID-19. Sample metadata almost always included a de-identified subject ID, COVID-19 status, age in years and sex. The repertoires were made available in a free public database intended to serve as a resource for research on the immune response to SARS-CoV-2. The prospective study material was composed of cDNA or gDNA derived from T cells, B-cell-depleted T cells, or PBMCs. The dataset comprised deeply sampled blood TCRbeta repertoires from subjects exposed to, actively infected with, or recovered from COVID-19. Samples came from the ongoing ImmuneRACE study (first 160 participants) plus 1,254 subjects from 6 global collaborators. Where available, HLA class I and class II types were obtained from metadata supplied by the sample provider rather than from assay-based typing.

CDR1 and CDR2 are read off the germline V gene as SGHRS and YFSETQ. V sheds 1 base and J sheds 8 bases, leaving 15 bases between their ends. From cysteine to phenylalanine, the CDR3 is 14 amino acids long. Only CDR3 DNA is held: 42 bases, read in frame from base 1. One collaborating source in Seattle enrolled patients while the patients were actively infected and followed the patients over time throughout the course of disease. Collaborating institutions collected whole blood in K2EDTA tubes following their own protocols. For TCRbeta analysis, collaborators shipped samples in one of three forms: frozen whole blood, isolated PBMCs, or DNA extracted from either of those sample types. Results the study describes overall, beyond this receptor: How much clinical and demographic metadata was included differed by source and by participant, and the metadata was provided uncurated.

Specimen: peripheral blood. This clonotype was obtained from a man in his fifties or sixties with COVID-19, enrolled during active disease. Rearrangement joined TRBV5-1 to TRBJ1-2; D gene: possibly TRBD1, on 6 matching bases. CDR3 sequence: CASSLRPGEEGYTF. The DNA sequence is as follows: TGCGCCAGCAGCTTGAGGCCAGGGGAAGAAGGCTACACCTTC.